One and the same sample provided the 13 T cell receptor beta chains below, sequenced in a study of response to subunit inactivated influenza vaccine. MiXCR, run by TCRdb on the RT-PCR reads, gives a single entry per CDR3 protein. Of about 570,000 distinct CDR3 sequences in the sample, around 11% were seen once. The sample was also reused in another study, on T cells expressing NK-cell markers. That paper notes: cDNA encoding TCR beta was synthesized via 5'RACE template switching incorporating UMIs.

Sequenced material: PBMCs from blood, taken on the day of vaccination. All receptors derive from a man aged 45-65 years who received an inactivated influenza vaccine.

This clonotype was seen more than once but under ten times. The chain carries TRBV5-1 and TRBJ2-2; tentative D call: TRBD1 (6 bases). Per germline, CDR1 SGHRS and CDR2 YFSETQ. This CDR3 contains 15 residues. Trimming left V 4 bases short and J 6 bases short, with 16 bases between. The CDR3 loop is CASSLRGFEAGELFF. CDR3 DNA sequence: TGCGCCAGCAGCCTGAGGGGGTTTGAGGCCGGGGAGCTGTTTTTT.

The rearrangement joins TRBV20-1 to TRBJ2-3; no clear D. The germline V and J ends were trimmed by 0 bases and 0 bases, with 7 bases remaining between them. This CDR3 region has 14 residues. Germline CDR1 is DFQATT and CDR2 is SNEGSKA (reference sequence). CDR3: CSARDPTSTDTQYF. CDR3 DNA sequence: TGCAGTGCTAGAGACCCTACTAGCACAGATACGCAGTATTTT.

The rearrangement joins TRBV27 to TRBJ2-7, with 7 nucleotides matching TRBD1. The CDR3 consists of 15 residues. Germline V CDR1 and CDR2: MNHEY, SMNVEV (reference sequence). V trimming: 6 bases; J trimming: 3 bases; junction bases outside the gene matches: 11. As DNA, the CDR3 is TGTGCCAGCAGGTCATCTCCGGGACAGTACTACGAGCAGTACTTC. This codes for CASRSSPGQYYEQYF.

Many counts were recorded for this clonotype. The rearrangement uses TRBV28 and TRBJ2-3; weak D call: TRBD1 (5 bases). This CDR3 contains 13 residues. Trimming shortened V by 8 bases and J by 4 bases, and 13 bases separated the two germline ends. Germline V gene data show CDR1 as MDHEN and CDR2 as SYDVKM. The CDR3 sequence is CASGPRVPDTQYF. The CDR3 DNA reads TGTGCCAGCGGACCCAGGGTACCAGATACGCAGTATTTT.

The CDR3 loop reads CASSPWTGTKNIQYF. DNA for the CDR3: TGTGCCAGCTCACCTTGGACAGGGACCAAAAACATTCAGTACTTC. The V call is TRBV18, the J call TRBJ2-4, with 8 positions matching TRBD1. V shed 3 bases and J 2 bases; nucleotides not matched to a gene: 3. The CDR3 is 15 amino acids. CDR1 KGHSH and CDR2 LQKENI come from the germline V gene. The full variable domain, its missing parts supplied by reference TRBV18 and TRBJ2-4, is NAGVMQNPRHLVRRRGQEARLRCSPMKGHSHVYWYRQLPEEGLKFMVYLQKENIIDESGMPKERFSAEFPKEGPSILRIQQVVRGDSAAYFCASSPWTGTKNIQYFGAGTRLSVL.

The genes are TRBV6-5 and TRBJ2-2; 9 bases fit TRBD2. This CDR3 spans 16 amino acids. Germline V gene data show CDR1 as MNHEY and CDR2 as SVGAGI. V shed 3 bases and J 6 bases; nucleotides not matched to a gene: 8. The CDR3 nucleotides read TGTGCCAGCAGTTATAGGCGGCGGGGGGGCCCCGGGGAGCTGTTTTTT. Its translation: CASSYRRRGGPGELFF.

The rearrangement links TRBV20-1 to TRBJ2-7; possible D gene TRBD2, 6 bases. Germline values: CDR1 DFQATT, CDR2 SNEGSKA (reference sequence). The CDR3 runs to 14 residues. V lost 3 bases and J lost 0, with 12 bases in between. The CDR3 DNA follows: TGCAGTGCTAGGATAGCGGTTCCCTCCTACGAGCAGTACTTC. It yields the protein CSARIAVPSYEQYF.

About this clonotype itself: The junction does not match germline at one end; this may be a read error. The genes are TRBV10-3 and TRBJ2-7; no clear D gene. The CDR3 has 12 residues. Germline CDR1 is ENHRY and CDR2 is SYGVKD. The CDR3 region is CATSGNSYEQYF. The CDR3 DNA follows: TGTGCCACCAGTGGAAACTCCTACGAGCAGTACTTC.

This clonotype was seen many times. The chain combines TRBV5-5 with TRBJ2-1; 7 positions match TRBD1. Unmatched junction bases numbered 2, after V lost 5 bases and J lost 0 bases. The CDR3 length is 14 residues. Germline-derived CDR1 and CDR2 are SGHKS and YYEKEE (reference sequence). The CDR3 DNA sequence: TGTGCCAGCAGTAGACAGGGCTCCTACAATGAGCAGTTCTTC. This encodes CASSRQGSYNEQFF.

The chain carries TRBV6-2 or TRBV6-3 and TRBJ2-3, with 8 bases matching TRBD2. CDR1 is MNHEY and CDR2 is SVGEGT in the germline V gene. The CDR3 totals 15 residues. Germline trimming cut 2 bases from V and 1 base from J; bases unmatched to any gene: 2. The CDR3 coding sequence is TGTGCCAGCAGTTACCCAGCGGGGGGCACAGATACGCAGTATTTT. Protein: CASSYPAGGTDTQYF.

Points on this clonotype: This sequence may be a read error, since a much larger clone differs from it by one base. The chain uses TRBV11-3 and TRBJ2-7; 9 nucleotides agree with TRBD1. Germline CDR1 SGHNT, CDR2 YENEEA. CDR3 length: 12 amino acids. The V segment lost 5 bases and the J segment 5 bases; nucleotides outside the gene matches: 1. DNA of the CDR3: TGTGCCAGCAGCCGGACAGGGGACGAGCAGTACTTC. Translated, it gives CASSRTGDEQYF.

This clonotype was seen only a few times. This chain uses TRBV14 with TRBJ2-5; the D gene is possibly TRBD2 (6 bases). The CDR3 has 13 residues. The V and J ends lost 4 bases and 6 bases respectively, with 12 bases between them. Germline V gene lookup returns CDR1 SGHDN and CDR2 FVKESK. CDR3 sequence (DNA): TGTGCCAGCAGCCCAGTACGGGGGAAGACCCAGTACTTC. Translation gives CASSPVRGKTQYF. Full variable domain (remainder filled in from reference TRBV14 and TRBJ2-5): EAGVTQFPSHSVIEKGQTVTLRCDPISGHDNLYWYRRVMGKEIKFLLHFVKESKQDESGMPNNRFLAERTGGTYSTLKVQPAELEDSGVYFCASSPVRGKTQYFGPGTRLLVL.

This clonotype was seen a handful of times. The chain has TRBV27 and TRBJ1-5; 7 nucleotides agree with TRBD1. V trimming: 4 bases; J trimming: 5 bases; junction bases outside the gene matches: 5. CDR1 and CDR2 from the germline V gene are MNHEY and SMNVEV (reference sequence). The length of the CDR3 is 14 residues. CDR3 residues: CASSYTGVDQPQHF. CDR3 nucleotide sequence: TGTGCCAGCAGTTACACAGGGGTTGATCAGCCCCAGCATTTT.